The next 19 T cell receptor beta chains were all read from a single sample in a study of OX40 agonist ivuxolimab in advanced cancers. Sequencing used immunoSEQ multiplex PCR; TCRdb keeps in-frame clones, though not all of them. The sample has just under 100,000 clones, roughly 94% seen once. The source was CD4+ or CD8+ T cells sorted from blood, collected in a trial of the OX40 agonist ivuxolimab. These receptors were taken from an adult with an advanced solid tumor such as melanoma, head and neck, liver or kidney cancer.

The chain combines TRBV27 with TRBJ2-7; D might be TRBD1 or TRBD2, each matching 5 bases. The CDR3 totals 14 residues. Germline-derived CDR1 and CDR2 are MNHEY and SMNVEV (reference sequence). V lost 8 bases and J lost 0, with 14 bases in between. CDR3 sequence (DNA): TGTGCCAGCCCAGAATGGGGGTTCTCCTACGAGCAGTACTTC. It is translated as CASPEWGFSYEQYF.

This CDR3 is CASSIVGTGGYEQFF. CDR3 sequence (DNA): TGTGCCAGTAGTATAGTGGGCACAGGGGGCTATGAGCAGTTCTTC. The V gene is TRBV19, the J gene TRBJ2-1, with 9 bases that match TRBD1. With V trimmed by 1 base and J by 8 bases, 6 bases remained unmatched. CDR1 is LNHDA and CDR2 is SQIVND in the germline V gene (reference sequence). This CDR3 region has 15 residues.

The chain carries TRBV7-2 and TRBJ2-7; D ambiguous. The germline V and J ends were trimmed by 6 bases and 6 bases, with 21 bases remaining between them. In germline, CDR1 is SGHTA, CDR2 FQGNSA. This CDR3 comprises 15 residues. The CDR3 DNA reads TGTGCCAGCAGTTACCGGGCCCTCCCCCGATCCGAGCAGTACTTC. It encodes CASSYRALPRSEQYF.

A single count supports this clone. The chain combines TRBV7-9 with TRBJ1-1; D not resolved. This CDR3 contains 14 residues. Looked up from germline, CDR1 is SEHNR and CDR2 is FQNEAQ (reference sequence). The V and J ends lost 2 bases and 4 bases respectively, with 11 bases between them. CDR3 DNA sequence: TGTGCCAGCAGCTTACGGGGAGAACCCACTGAAGCTTTCTTT. It encodes CASSLRGEPTEAFF.

This clone appeared a single time. The chain couples TRBV28 to TRBJ2-7; a possible D gene is TRBD1 (6 bases). The CDR3 spans 13 residues. In germline, CDR1 is MDHEN, CDR2 SYDVKM. Trimming removed 11 bases from V and 2 bases from J, with 16 bases in between. In DNA form, the CDR3 reads TGTGCCGCTTGGAACAGGGCTACCTACGAGCAGTACTTC. Amino acids: CAAWNRATYEQYF.

The rearrangement joins TRBV10-3 to TRBJ1-2; 9 nucleotides align to TRBD1. V shed 3 bases, J shed 4 bases, and the junction held 6 bases outside the gene matches. The CDR3 has 15 residues. Germline CDR1 and CDR2: ENHRY and SYGVKD. The CDR3 protein is CAISDQDRGSYGYTF. The CDR3 nucleotides are TGTGCCATCAGTGACCAAGACAGGGGGTCCTATGGCTACACCTTC.

This chain joins TRBV6-6 and TRBJ2-7; the D call may be TRBD1 or TRBD2 (6 bases each). The CDR3 is 15 residues long. In germline, CDR1 is MNHNY, CDR2 SVGAGI (reference sequence). V was trimmed by 6 bases and J by 0 bases, leaving 15 bases between them. CDR3 nucleotides: TGTGCCAGCAGAGCGGCCGGGGGCCACTCCTACGAGCAGTACTTC. As protein: CASRAAGGHSYEQYF.

This rearrangement joins TRBV9 to TRBJ2-3; no clear D. V lost 3 bases and J 0 bases, leaving 14 bases between the germline ends. Germline V gives CDR1 SGDLS, CDR2 YYNGEE. This CDR3 contains 16 residues. DNA for the CDR3: TGTGCCAGCAGCGCCGCCGCGACTGTAAGCACAGATACGCAGTATTTT. Encoded protein: CASSAAATVSTDTQYF.

The chain uses TRBV19 and TRBJ2-7; D possibly corresponds to TRBD2 (7 bases). This CDR3 spans 14 amino acids. Per the germline V gene, CDR1 is LNHDA and CDR2 is SQIVND (reference sequence). Trimming took 5 bases from V and 1 from J, leaving 12 bases between them. DNA of the CDR3: TGTGCCAGTAGTTGGGCGGGGGCTTCCTACGAGCAGTACTTC. Protein product: CASSWAGASYEQYF.

This clone was picked up one time. The chain joins TRBV7-2 to TRBJ2-2; TRBD1 matches 7 bases. Germline CDR1 is SGHTA and CDR2 is FQGNSA. The CDR3 is 14 amino acids. The J segment lost 5 bases and the V segment lost 5 bases, leaving 5 bases of the junction unmatched. In DNA form, the CDR3 reads TGTGCCAGCAGCCGACAGACAGGGACCGGGGAGCTGTTTTTT. It codes for CASSRQTGTGELFF.

The chain has TRBV7-9 and TRBJ1-6; D not resolved. Per the germline V gene, CDR1 is SEHNR and CDR2 is FQNEAQ (reference sequence). The CDR3 loop spans 12 amino acids. Trimming removed 3 bases from V and 12 bases from J, with 9 bases in between. This CDR3 is CASSFVPGPLHF. DNA for the CDR3: TGTGCCAGCAGCTTTGTACCGGGACCCCTCCACTTT.

The chain combines TRBV19 with TRBJ2-2, with 12 bases lining up with TRBD1. Trimming cost V 1 base and J 6 bases; bases outside gene matches: 3. Looked up from germline, CDR1 is LNHDA and CDR2 is SQIVND (reference sequence). This CDR3 comprises 16 residues. The CDR3 DNA sequence: TGTGCCAGTAGTATAGGGGGACAGGGGGCGCCCGGGGAGCTGTTTTTT. Translating it yields CASSIGGQGAPGELFF.

This chain connects TRBV7-2 to TRBJ2-7; 7 nucleotides align to TRBD2. In germline, CDR1 is SGHTA, CDR2 FQGNSA. The CDR3 consists of 14 residues. With 0 bases clipped from V and 7 bases from J, the junction kept 6 bases outside the gene matches. The CDR3 region is CASSLAGGPEEQYF. Written as DNA, the CDR3 is TGTGCCAGCAGCTTAGCGGGAGGGCCGGAGGAGCAGTACTTC. Full variable domain (outside the CDR3, taken from reference TRBV7-2 and TRBJ2-7): GAGVSQSPSNKVTEKGKDVELRCDPISGHTALYWYRQSLGQGLEFLIYFQGNSAPDKSGLPSDRFSAERTGGSVSTLTIQRTQQEDSAVYLCASSLAGGPEEQYFGPGTRLTVT.

The genes are TRBV18 and TRBJ1-1, with D unclear. The CDR3 contains 14 residues. CDR1 is KGHSH and CDR2 is LQKENI in the germline V gene. V was shortened by 3 bases and J by 1 base, with 9 bases between the two germline ends. CDR3 bases: TGTGCCAGCTCACCTGCGGGAGGGAACACTGAAGCTTTCTTT. Its protein product is CASSPAGGNTEAFF.

This clone was picked up one time. The CDR3 here is CASSLVGLPYNEQFF. The CDR3 coding sequence is TGTGCCAGCAGCTTAGTGGGACTACCGTACAATGAGCAGTTCTTC. The J gene is TRBJ2-1, the V gene TRBV7-2; 7 nucleotides align to TRBD2. This CDR3 contains 15 residues. Losses at the gene ends were 1 base for V and 4 bases for J; bases not matched to a gene: 4. CDR1 and CDR2 from the germline V gene are SGHTA and FQGNSA.

The chain employs TRBV9 and TRBJ2-6; D not resolved. The CDR3 has 15 amino acids. The V and J ends lost 4 bases and 0 bases respectively, with 8 bases between them. CDR1 is SGDLS and CDR2 is YYNGEE in the germline V gene. The CDR3 is CASSLDLSGANVLTF. CDR3 sequence (DNA): TGTGCCAGCAGCTTAGACCTCTCTGGGGCCAACGTCCTGACTTTC.

V gene TRBV9 combines with J gene TRBJ2-1; D may correspond to TRBD1 or TRBD2 (5 bases each). The CDR3 contains 14 residues. Trimming took off 0 bases at V and 8 bases at J, with 12 bases between the two ends. Looked up from germline, CDR1 is SGDLS and CDR2 is YYNGEE. CDR3 DNA: TGTGCCAGCAGCGTAGGTCCAGGGAGCGATGAGCAGTTCTTC. This encodes CASSVGPGSDEQFF.

The chain uses TRBV30 and TRBJ2-7, with 7 bases fitting TRBD2. From germline, CDR1 is GTSNPN and CDR2 SVGIG (reference sequence). This CDR3 region has 12 residues. Trimming cost V 4 bases and J 3 bases; bases outside gene matches: 3. The CDR3 DNA reads TGTGCCTGGACTAGCGGAATCTACGAGCAGTACTTC. Amino acid sequence: CAWTSGIYEQYF.

The CDR3: CASSPPWGRAYEQYF. The CDR3 region has the DNA TGTGCCAGCAGTCCACCGTGGGGCCGCGCGTACGAGCAGTACTTC. This chain joins TRBV7-2 and TRBJ2-7; possible D gene TRBD1, 5 bases. The germline V gene encodes CDR1 SGHTA and CDR2 FQGNSA. V lost 6 bases to trimming and J lost 4 bases, with 19 bases between them. This CDR3 comprises 15 residues.